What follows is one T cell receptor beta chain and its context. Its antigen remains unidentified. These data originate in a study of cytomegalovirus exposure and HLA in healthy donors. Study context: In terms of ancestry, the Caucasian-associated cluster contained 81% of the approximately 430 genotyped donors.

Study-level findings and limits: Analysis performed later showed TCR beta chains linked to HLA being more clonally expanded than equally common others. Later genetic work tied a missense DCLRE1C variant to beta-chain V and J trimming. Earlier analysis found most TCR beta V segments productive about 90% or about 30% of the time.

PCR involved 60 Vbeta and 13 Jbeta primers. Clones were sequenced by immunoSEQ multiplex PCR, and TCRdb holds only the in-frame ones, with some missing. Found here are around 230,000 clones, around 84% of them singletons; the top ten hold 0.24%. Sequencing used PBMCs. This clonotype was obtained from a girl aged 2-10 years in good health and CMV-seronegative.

CDR3 DNA sequence: TGTGCCAGCTCACCACTTTCGGCAGGTTTAGAAGAGACCCAGTACTTC. Encoded protein: CASSPLSAGLEETQYF. The gene calls are TRBV18 and TRBJ2-5; D remains ambiguous. The CDR3 consists of 16 residues. CDR1 is KGHSH, CDR2 LQKENI, per germline. The ends were cut back, 1 base at V and 3 bases at J, with 15 bases in the middle.